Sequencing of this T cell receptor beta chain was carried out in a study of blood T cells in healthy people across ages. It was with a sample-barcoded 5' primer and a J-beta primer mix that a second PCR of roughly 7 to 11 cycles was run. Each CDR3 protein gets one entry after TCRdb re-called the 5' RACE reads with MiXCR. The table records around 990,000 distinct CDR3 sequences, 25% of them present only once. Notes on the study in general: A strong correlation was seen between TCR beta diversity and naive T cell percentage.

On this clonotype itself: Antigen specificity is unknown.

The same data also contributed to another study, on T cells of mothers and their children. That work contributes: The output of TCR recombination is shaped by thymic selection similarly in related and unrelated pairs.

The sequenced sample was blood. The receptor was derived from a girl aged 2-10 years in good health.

CDR3 sequence (DNA): TGTGCCAGCCTCGGACAGTGGAATTCACCCCTCCACTTT. Its protein is CASLGQWNSPLHF. This chain joins TRBV6-6 and TRBJ1-6, with D possibly being TRBD1 (6 bases). The CDR3 is 13 residues long. Trimming pared 8 bases from V and 7 bases from J, leaving 12 bases between. Per germline, CDR1 MNHNY and CDR2 SVGAGI (reference sequence).